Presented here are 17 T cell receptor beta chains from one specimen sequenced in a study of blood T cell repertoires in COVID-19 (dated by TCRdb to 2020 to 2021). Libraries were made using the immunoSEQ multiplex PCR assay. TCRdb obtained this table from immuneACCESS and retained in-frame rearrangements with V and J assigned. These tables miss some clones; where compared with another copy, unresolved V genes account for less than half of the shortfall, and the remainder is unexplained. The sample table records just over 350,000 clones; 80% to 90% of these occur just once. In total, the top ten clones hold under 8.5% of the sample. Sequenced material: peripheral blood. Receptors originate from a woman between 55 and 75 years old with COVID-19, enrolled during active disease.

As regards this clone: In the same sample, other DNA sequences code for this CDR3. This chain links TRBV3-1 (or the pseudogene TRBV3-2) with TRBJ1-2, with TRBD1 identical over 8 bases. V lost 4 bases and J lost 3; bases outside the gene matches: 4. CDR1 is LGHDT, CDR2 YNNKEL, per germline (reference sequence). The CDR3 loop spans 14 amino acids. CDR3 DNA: TGTGCCAGCAGCCTACAGGGGGTTGACTATGGCTACACCTTC. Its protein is CASSLQGVDYGYTF.

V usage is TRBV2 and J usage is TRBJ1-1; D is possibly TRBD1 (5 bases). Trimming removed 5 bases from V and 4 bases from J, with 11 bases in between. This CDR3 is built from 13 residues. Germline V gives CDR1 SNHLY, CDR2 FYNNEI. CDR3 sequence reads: CASSLATGTEAFF. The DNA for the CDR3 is TGTGCCAGCAGTTTAGCCACAGGCACTGAAGCTTTCTTT.

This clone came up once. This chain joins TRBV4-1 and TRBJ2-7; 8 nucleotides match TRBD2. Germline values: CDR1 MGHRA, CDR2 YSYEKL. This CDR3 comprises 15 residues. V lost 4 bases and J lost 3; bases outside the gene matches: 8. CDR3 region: CASSRDGAGGYEQYF. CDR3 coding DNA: TGCGCCAGCAGCCGGGACGGGGCGGGGGGCTACGAGCAGTACTTC.

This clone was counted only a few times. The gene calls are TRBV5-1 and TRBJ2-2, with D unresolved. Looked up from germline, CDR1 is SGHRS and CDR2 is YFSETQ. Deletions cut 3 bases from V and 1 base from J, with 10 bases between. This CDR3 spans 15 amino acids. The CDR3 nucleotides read TGCGCCAGCAGCTCCCCGACGGGGAACACCGGGGAGCTGTTTTTT. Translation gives CASSSPTGNTGELFF.

CDR3 DNA: TGTGCCAGCAGCGTAGATCGAGGAGGGTACACTGAAGCTTTCTTT. It specifies CASSVDRGGYTEAFF. The rearrangement uses TRBV9 and TRBJ1-1, with D hard to call. The CDR3 contains 15 residues. Germline loops: CDR1 SGDLS, CDR2 YYNGEE. The V end lost 0 bases, the J end lost 3 bases, and 12 bases lay between the germline ends.

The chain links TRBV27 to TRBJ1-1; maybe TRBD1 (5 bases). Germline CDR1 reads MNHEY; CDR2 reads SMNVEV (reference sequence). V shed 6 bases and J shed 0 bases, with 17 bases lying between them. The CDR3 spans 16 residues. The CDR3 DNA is TGTGCCAGCAGGTGGGCCCATCAGGGATTGAACACTGAAGCTTTCTTT. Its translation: CASRWAHQGLNTEAFF.

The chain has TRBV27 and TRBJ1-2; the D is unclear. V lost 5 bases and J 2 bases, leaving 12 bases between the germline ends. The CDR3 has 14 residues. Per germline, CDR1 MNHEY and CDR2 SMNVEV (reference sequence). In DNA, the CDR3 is TGTGCCAGCAGTAGAGGGATCAGGAACTATGGCTACACCTTC. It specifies CASSRGIRNYGYTF.

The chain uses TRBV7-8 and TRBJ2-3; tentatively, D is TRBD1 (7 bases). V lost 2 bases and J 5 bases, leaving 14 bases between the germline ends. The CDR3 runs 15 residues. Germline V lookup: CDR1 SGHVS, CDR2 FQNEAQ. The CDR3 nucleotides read TGTGCCAGCAGCTTACAGGGGGGCGCTGGAGATACGCAGTATTTT. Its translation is CASSLQGGAGDTQYF.

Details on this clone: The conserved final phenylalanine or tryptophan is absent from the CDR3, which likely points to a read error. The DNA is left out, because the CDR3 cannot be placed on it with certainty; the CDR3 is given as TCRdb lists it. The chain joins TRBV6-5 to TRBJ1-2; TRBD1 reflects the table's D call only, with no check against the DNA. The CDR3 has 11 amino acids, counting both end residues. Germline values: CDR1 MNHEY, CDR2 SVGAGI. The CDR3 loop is CASRWDSRFSL.

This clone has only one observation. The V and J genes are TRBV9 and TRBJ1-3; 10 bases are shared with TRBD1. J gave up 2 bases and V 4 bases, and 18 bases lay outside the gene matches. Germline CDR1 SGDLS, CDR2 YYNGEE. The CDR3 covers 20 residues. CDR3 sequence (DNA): TGTGCCAGCAGCCTACGGGACAGGGGCCCCCTAACCTTAGCTGGAAACACCATATATTTT. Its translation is CASSLRDRGPLTLAGNTIYF.

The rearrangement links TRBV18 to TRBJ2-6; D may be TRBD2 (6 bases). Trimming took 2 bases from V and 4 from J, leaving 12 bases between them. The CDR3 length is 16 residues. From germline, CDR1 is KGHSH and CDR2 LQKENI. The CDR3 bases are TGTGCCAGCTCACCAGATCCGGGGAGGGGGGCCAACGTCCTGACTTTC. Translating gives CASSPDPGRGANVLTF. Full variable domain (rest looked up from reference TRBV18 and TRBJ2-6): NAGVMQNPRHLVRRRGQEARLRCSPMKGHSHVYWYRQLPEEGLKFMVYLQKENIIDESGMPKERFSAEFPKEGPSILRIQQVVRGDSAAYFCASSPDPGRGANVLTFGAGSRLTVL.

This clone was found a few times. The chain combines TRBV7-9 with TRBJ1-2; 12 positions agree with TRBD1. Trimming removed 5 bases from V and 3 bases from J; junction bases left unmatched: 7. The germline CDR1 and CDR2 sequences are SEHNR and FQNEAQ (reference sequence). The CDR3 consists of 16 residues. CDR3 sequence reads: CASSASGTGGDYGYTF. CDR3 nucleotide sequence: TGTGCCAGCAGCGCCTCCGGGACAGGGGGCGACTATGGCTACACCTTC.

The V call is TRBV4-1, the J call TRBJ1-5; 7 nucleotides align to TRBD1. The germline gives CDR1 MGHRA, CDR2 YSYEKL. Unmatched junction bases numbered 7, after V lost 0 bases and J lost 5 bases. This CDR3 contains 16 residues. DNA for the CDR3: TGCGCCAGCAGCCAAGATCGGACAGGCCGGTATCAGCCCCAGCATTTT. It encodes CASSQDRTGRYQPQHF.

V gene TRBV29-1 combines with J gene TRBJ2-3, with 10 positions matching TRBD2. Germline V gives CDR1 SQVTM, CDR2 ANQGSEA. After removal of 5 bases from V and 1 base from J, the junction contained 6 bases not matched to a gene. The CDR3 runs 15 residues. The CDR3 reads CSVTSGGAGTDTQYF. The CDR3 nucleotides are TGCAGCGTTACCAGCGGGGGGGCCGGCACAGATACGCAGTATTTT.

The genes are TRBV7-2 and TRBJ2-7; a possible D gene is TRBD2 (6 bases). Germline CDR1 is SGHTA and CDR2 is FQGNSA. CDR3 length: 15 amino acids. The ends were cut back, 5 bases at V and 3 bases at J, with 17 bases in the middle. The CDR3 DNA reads TGTGCCAGCAGCGGGCTCTACGGGGGACTCTACGAGCAGTACTTC. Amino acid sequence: CASSGLYGGLYEQYF.

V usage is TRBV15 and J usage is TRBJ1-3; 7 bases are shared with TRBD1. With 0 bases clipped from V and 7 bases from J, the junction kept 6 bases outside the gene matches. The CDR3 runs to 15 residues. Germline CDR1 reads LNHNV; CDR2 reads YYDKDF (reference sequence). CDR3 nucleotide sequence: TGTGCCACCAGCAGAGATTCGACAGGGTGGAACACCATATATTTT. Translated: CATSRDSTGWNTIYF. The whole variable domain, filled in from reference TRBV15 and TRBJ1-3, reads DAMVIQNPRYQVTQFGKPVTLSCSQTLNHNVMYWYQQKSSQAPKLLFHYYDKDFNNEADTPDNFQSRRPNTSFCFLDIRSPGLGDTAMYLCATSRDSTGWNTIYFGEGSWLTVV.

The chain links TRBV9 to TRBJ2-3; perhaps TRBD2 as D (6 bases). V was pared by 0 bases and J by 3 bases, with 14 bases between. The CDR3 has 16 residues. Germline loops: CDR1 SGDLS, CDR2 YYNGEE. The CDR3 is CASSVVGGTPTDTQYF. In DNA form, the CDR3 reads TGTGCCAGCAGCGTAGTCGGCGGGACCCCAACAGATACGCAGTATTTT.